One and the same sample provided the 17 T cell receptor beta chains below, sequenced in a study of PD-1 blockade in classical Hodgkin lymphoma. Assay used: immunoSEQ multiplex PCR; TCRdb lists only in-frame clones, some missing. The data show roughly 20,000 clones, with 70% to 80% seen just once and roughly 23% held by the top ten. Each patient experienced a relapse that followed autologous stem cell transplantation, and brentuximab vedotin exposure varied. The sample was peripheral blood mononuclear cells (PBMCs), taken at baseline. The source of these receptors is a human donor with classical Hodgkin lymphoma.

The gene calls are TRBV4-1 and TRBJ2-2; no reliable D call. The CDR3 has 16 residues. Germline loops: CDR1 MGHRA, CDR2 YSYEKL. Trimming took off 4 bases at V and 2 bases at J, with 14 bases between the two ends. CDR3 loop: CASSPTPEPNTGELFF. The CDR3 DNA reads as TGCGCCAGCAGCCCGACACCTGAACCCAACACCGGGGAGCTGTTTTTT.

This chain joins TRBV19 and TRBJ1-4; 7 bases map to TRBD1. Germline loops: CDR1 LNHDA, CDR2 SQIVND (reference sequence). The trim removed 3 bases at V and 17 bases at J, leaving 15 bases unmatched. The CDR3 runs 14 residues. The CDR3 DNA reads TGTGCCAGTAGTATTAATGGGGACAGTCAGATCCCATTTTTT. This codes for CASSINGDSQIPFF. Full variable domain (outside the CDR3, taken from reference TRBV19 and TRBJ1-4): DGGITQSPKYLFRKEGQNVTLSCEQNLNHDAMYWYRQDPGQGLRLIYYSQIVNDFQKGDIAEGYSVSREKKESFPLTVTSAQKNPTAFYLCASSINGDSQIPFFGSGTQLSVL.

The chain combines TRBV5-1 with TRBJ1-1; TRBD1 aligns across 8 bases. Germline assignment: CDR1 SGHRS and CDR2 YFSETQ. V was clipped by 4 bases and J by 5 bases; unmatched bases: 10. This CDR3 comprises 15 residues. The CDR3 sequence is CASSGFRGRRTEAFF. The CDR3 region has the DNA TGCGCCAGCAGCGGGTTCAGGGGGCGCCGGACTGAAGCTTTCTTT.

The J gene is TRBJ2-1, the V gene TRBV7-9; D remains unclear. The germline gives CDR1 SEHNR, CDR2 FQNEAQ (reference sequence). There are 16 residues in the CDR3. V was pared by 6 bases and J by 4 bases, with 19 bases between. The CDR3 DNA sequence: TGTGCCAGCAGTAGGTACGGAACCGGCCCTTACAATGAGCAGTTCTTC. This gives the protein CASSRYGTGPYNEQFF.

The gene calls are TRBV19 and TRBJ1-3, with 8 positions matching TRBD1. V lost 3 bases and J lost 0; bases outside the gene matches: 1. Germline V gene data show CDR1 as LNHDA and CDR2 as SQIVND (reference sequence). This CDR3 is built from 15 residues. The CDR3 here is CASSMGQASGNTIYF. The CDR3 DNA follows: TGTGCCAGTAGTATGGGACAGGCCTCTGGAAACACCATATATTTT.

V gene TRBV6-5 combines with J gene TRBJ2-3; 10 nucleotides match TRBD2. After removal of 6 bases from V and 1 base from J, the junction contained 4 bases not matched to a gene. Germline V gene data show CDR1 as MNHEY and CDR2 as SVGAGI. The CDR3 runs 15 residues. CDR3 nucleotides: TGTGCCAGCAGCCGAACTAGCGGGGGCACAGATACGCAGTATTTT. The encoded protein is CASSRTSGGTDTQYF.

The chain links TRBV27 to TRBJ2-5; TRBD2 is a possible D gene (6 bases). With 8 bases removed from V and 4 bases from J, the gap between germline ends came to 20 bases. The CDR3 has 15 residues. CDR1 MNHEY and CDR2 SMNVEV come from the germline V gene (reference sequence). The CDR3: CASGRRAGSGETQYF. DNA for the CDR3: TGTGCCAGCGGACGGAGGGCGGGGTCGGGAGAGACCCAGTACTTC.

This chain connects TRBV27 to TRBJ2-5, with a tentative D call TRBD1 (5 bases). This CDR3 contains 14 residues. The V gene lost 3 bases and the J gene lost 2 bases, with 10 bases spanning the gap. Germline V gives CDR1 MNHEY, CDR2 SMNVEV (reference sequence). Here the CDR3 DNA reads TGTGCCAGCAGTTTTGACAGCCCACAAGAGACCCAGTACTTC. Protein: CASSFDSPQETQYF.

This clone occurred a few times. CDR3 amino acids: CASSAGQEQYF. The CDR3 DNA is TGTGCCAGTAGTGCAGGACAGGAGCAGTACTTC. The V call is TRBV19, the J call TRBJ2-7, with a possible D match to TRBD1 (6 bases). Trimming removed 5 bases at V and 7 bases at J, with 9 bases between. The CDR3 covers 11 residues. The germline V gene has CDR1 LNHDA and CDR2 SQIVND (reference sequence).

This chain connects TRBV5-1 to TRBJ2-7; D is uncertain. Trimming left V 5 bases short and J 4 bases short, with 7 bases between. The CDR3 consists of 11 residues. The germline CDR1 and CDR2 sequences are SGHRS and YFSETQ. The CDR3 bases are TGCGCCAGCAGGGGGTCTTACGAGCAGTACTTC. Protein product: CASRGSYEQYF. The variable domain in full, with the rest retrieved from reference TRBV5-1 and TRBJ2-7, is KAGVTQTPRYLIKTRGQQVTLSCSPISGHRSVSWYQQTPGQGLQFLFEYFSETQRNKGNFPGRFSGRQFSNSRSEMNVSTLELGDSALYLCASRGSYEQYFGPGTRLTVT.

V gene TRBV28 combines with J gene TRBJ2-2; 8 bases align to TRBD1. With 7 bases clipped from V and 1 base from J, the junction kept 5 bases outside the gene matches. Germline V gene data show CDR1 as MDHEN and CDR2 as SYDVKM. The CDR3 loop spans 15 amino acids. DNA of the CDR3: TGTGCCAGCATAAAGGACAGGGTGAACACCGGGGAGCTGTTTTTT. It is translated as CASIKDRVNTGELFF.

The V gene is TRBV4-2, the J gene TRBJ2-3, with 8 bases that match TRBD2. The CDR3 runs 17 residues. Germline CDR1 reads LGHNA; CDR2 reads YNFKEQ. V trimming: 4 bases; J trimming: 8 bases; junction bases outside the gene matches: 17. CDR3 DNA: TGTGCCAGCAGCCTAAATGCTCTAGCGGGCGCGGGGGGTACGCAGTATTTT. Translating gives CASSLNALAGAGGTQYF.

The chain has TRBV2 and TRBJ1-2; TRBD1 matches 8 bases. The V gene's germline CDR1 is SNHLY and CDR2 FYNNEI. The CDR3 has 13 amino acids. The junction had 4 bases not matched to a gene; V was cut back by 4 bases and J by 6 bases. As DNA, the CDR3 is TGTGCCAGCAGTGTTATGACAGGGGATGGCTACACCTTC. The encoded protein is CASSVMTGDGYTF.

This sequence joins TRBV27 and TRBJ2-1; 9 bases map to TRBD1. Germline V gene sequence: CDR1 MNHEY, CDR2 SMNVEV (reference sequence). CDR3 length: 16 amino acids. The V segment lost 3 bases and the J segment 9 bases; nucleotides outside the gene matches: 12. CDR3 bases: TGTGCCAGCAGTTTCTACCTTGGACAGGGGACGGGTGAGCAGTTCTTC. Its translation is CASSFYLGQGTGEQFF.

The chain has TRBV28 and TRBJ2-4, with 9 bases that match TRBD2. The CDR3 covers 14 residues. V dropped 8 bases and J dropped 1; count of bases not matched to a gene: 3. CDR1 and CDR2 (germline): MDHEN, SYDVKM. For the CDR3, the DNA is TGTGCCAGCGCGGGAGGGAACGCCAAAAACATTCAGTACTTC. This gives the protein CASAGGNAKNIQYF.

The CDR3 region has the DNA TGTGCCAGCAGCGGGGGGTTAGCGGGAGCCCGAGAGACCCAGTACTTC. The encoded protein is CASSGGLAGARETQYF. This sequence joins TRBV5-4 and TRBJ2-5; 9 bases line up with TRBD2. Germline lookup yields CDR1 SGHNT and CDR2 YYREEE (reference sequence). This CDR3 is built from 16 residues. V gave up 4 bases and J gave up 4 bases; unmatched junction bases: 11.

The CDR3 DNA is TGTGCCAGCAGCTTACAGGCTAGCTCCTATAATTCACCCCTCCACTTT. Protein sequence: CASSLQASSYNSPLHF. The chain employs TRBV7-2 and TRBJ1-6; D uncertain. The V and J ends lost 2 bases and 0 bases respectively, with 8 bases between them. The CDR3 consists of 16 residues. Germline CDR1 and CDR2: SGHTA and FQGNSA.